These 32 T cell receptor beta chains were sequenced from one sample in a study of shared clonotypes between healthy human individuals. Sequencing was performed with immunoSEQ multiplex PCR; in TCRdb, only in-frame clones are kept and a portion is missing. Of around 450,000 clones listed, roughly 80% were seen once; the top ten hold under 15%. Sequenced material: PBMCs. Every receptor here comes from a middle-aged woman in good health. Some clones in this sample may be carry-over from other donors' samples.

This chain uses TRBV13 with TRBJ2-7, with D perhaps being TRBD1 or TRBD2 (6 bases each). Germline V gene data show CDR1 as PRHDT and CDR2 as FYEKMQ (reference sequence). V dropped 5 bases and J dropped 0 bases, with 23 bases sitting between them. The CDR3 runs 18 residues. In DNA, the CDR3 is TGTGCCAGCAGCCACTTGTGGTCACGGGGGCCGAGCTCCTACGAGCAGTACTTC. This sequence encodes CASSHLWSRGPSSYEQYF.

The count of this clone is one. Other nucleotide sequences from this sample produce the same CDR3. J is TRBJ2-2 and V is TRBV9; no definite D call. Trimming shortened V by 0 bases and J by 0 bases, and 9 bases separated the two germline ends. This CDR3 region has 16 residues. Germline CDR1 is SGDLS and CDR2 is YYNGEE. Here the CDR3 DNA reads TGTGCCAGCAGCGTAGCTGCGACGGCGAACACCGGGGAGCTGTTTTTT. It specifies CASSVAATANTGELFF.

The rearrangement links TRBV19 to TRBJ1-1, with a tentative D call TRBD1 (6 bases). CDR3 length equals 12 residues. Trimming left V 8 bases short and J 5 bases short, with 12 bases between. CDR1 LNHDA and CDR2 SQIVND come from the germline V gene (reference sequence). CDR3 loop: CASGTGQTEAFF. The DNA for the CDR3 is TGTGCCAGTGGAACAGGGCAAACTGAAGCTTTCTTT. The full variable domain, completed using reference TRBV19 and TRBJ1-1, is DGGITQSPKYLFRKEGQNVTLSCEQNLNHDAMYWYRQDPGQGLRLIYYSQIVNDFQKGDIAEGYSVSREKKESFPLTVTSAQKNPTAFYLCASGTGQTEAFFGQGTRLTVV.

This sequence joins TRBV18 and TRBJ2-3, with 10 bases that match TRBD2. Unmatched junction bases numbered 4, after V lost 5 bases and J lost 2 bases. CDR1 is KGHSH and CDR2 is LQKENI in the germline V gene. The CDR3 length is 15 residues. In DNA form, the CDR3 reads TGTGCCAGCTCAATCACTAGCGGGGACACAGATACGCAGTATTTT. The encoded protein is CASSITSGDTDTQYF.

J is TRBJ2-7 and V is TRBV6-1; no clear D gene. The CDR3 length is 12 residues. V gave up 7 bases and J gave up 0 bases, with 7 bases separating them. Germline-derived CDR1 and CDR2 are MNHNS and SASEGT. This chain's CDR3 is CASTDPSYEQYF. In nucleotides, the CDR3 is TGTGCCAGCACCGACCCCTCCTACGAGCAGTACTTC.

This chain uses TRBV9 with TRBJ2-5; TRBD1 aligns across 10 bases. Losses at the gene ends were 3 bases for V and 5 bases for J; bases not matched to a gene: 4. Germline CDR1 reads SGDLS; CDR2 reads YYNGEE. This CDR3 has 14 residues. CDR3 in DNA: TGTGCCAGCAGCGCCACGACAGGGGGCGAGACCCAGTACTTC. Its translation is CASSATTGGETQYF. Based on the CDR3 plus reference TRBV9 and TRBJ2-5, the full variable domain is DSGVTQTPKHLITATGQRVTLRCSPRSGDLSVYWYQQSLDQGLQFLIQYYNGEERAKGNILERFSAQQFPDLHSELNLSSLELGDSALYFCASSATTGGETQYFGPGTRLLVL.

The chain joins TRBV19 to TRBJ2-1; weak D call: TRBD2 (6 bases). The CDR3 spans 14 residues. Germline V lookup: CDR1 LNHDA, CDR2 SQIVND (reference sequence). Trimming left V 5 bases short and J 4 bases short, with 12 bases between. The CDR3 region is CASSGVAEYNEQFF. Here the CDR3 DNA reads TGTGCCAGTAGTGGAGTAGCGGAGTACAATGAGCAGTTCTTC. The variable domain in full, completed from reference TRBV19 and TRBJ2-1, reads DGGITQSPKYLFRKEGQNVTLSCEQNLNHDAMYWYRQDPGQGLRLIYYSQIVNDFQKGDIAEGYSVSREKKESFPLTVTSAQKNPTAFYLCASSGVAEYNEQFFGPGTRLTVL.

This clone appeared a few times. V is TRBV2 and J is TRBJ2-1, with D perhaps matching TRBD2 (5 bases). V shed 1 base and J shed 3 bases, with 10 bases lying between them. Germline CDR1 reads SNHLY; CDR2 reads FYNNEI. This CDR3 contains 15 residues. Here the CDR3 reads CASSEEASHYNEQFF. The CDR3 DNA is TGTGCCAGCAGTGAAGAAGCTAGCCACTACAATGAGCAGTTCTTC.

CDR3 sequence reads: CASSKGLAGVYQETQYF. CDR3 DNA sequence: TGTGCCAGCAGCAAAGGACTAGCGGGAGTGTACCAAGAGACCCAGTACTTC. The chain carries TRBV7-9 and TRBJ2-5; 13 bases map to TRBD2. This CDR3 is built from 17 residues. CDR1 is SEHNR and CDR2 is FQNEAQ in the germline V gene (reference sequence). Losses at the gene ends were 5 bases for V and 0 bases for J; bases not matched to a gene: 6.

This clone was recorded once. The rearrangement links TRBV7-9 to TRBJ2-6, with D possibly matching TRBD1 (6 bases). V was pared by 1 base and J by 4 bases, with 14 bases between. The CDR3 loop spans 17 amino acids. Germline V gene lookup returns CDR1 SEHNR and CDR2 FQNEAQ (reference sequence). Here the CDR3 reads CASSLVYRVAGANVLTF. CDR3 coding DNA: TGTGCCAGCAGCTTAGTGTACAGGGTTGCCGGGGCCAACGTCCTGACTTTC.

This chain uses TRBV18 with TRBJ1-1; D is undetermined. Germline V gene data show CDR1 as KGHSH and CDR2 as LQKENI. The CDR3 is made up of 13 amino acids. V was clipped by 3 bases and J by 4 bases, with 9 bases between them. CDR3 residues: CASSPSGSTEAFF. DNA for the CDR3: TGTGCCAGCTCACCGTCTGGGAGCACTGAAGCTTTCTTT.

V usage is TRBV9 and J usage is TRBJ2-4; 10 bases are a match to TRBD2. V trimming: 0 bases; J trimming: 3 bases; junction bases outside the gene matches: 9. The CDR3 has 18 residues. The germline gives CDR1 SGDLS, CDR2 YYNGEE. The CDR3 reads CASSVGTSGTVIKNIQYF. The CDR3 nucleotides read TGTGCCAGCAGCGTAGGAACTAGCGGGACGGTAATCAAAAACATTCAGTACTTC. Full variable domain (rest looked up from reference TRBV9 and TRBJ2-4): DSGVTQTPKHLITATGQRVTLRCSPRSGDLSVYWYQQSLDQGLQFLIQYYNGEERAKGNILERFSAQQFPDLHSELNLSSLELGDSALYFCASSVGTSGTVIKNIQYFGAGTRLSVL.

This chain connects TRBV9 to TRBJ2-1, with 9 bases matching TRBD1. V lost 0 bases, J lost 4 bases, and 2 bases stayed unmatched. Germline V gene sequence: CDR1 SGDLS, CDR2 YYNGEE. This CDR3 region has 15 residues. CDR3: CASSVDGTGYNEQFF. CDR3 nucleotide sequence: TGTGCCAGCAGCGTAGATGGGACAGGGTACAATGAGCAGTTCTTC.

V gene TRBV7-9 combines with J gene TRBJ2-4, with 7 nucleotides matching TRBD1. This CDR3 has 16 amino acids. The V gene's germline CDR1 is SEHNR and CDR2 FQNEAQ (reference sequence). With 4 bases clipped from V and 1 base from J, the junction kept 7 bases outside the gene matches. CDR3 residues: CASSSRQGLAKNIQYF. CDR3 bases: TGTGCCAGCAGCTCCCGACAGGGCCTTGCCAAAAACATTCAGTACTTC.

In regard to this clone: Other DNA sequences in the same sample also yield this CDR3. The rearrangement uses TRBV28 and TRBJ2-7; D remains unclear. The V gene's germline CDR1 is MDHEN and CDR2 SYDVKM. V lost 5 bases and J lost 3, with 5 bases in between. The CDR3 loop spans 11 amino acids. CDR3 nucleotides: TGTGCCAGCAGTCTAATCTACGAGCAGTACTTC. This encodes CASSLIYEQYF.

This clone was found once. The V and J genes are TRBV5-1 and TRBJ2-3; 9 nucleotides match TRBD2. V was clipped by 0 bases and J by 4 bases; unmatched bases: 6. CDR3 length equals 16 residues. Germline V CDR1 and CDR2: SGHRS, YFSETQ. The CDR3 nucleotides read TGCGCCAGCAGCTTGGCGGTAGCGGGAGACGCAGATACGCAGTATTTT. It yields the protein CASSLAVAGDADTQYF.

This chain links TRBV7-9 with TRBJ2-4, with TRBD2 matching 11 bases. With 6 bases clipped from V and 0 bases from J, the junction kept 7 bases outside the gene matches. The CDR3 covers 17 residues. Germline loops: CDR1 SEHNR, CDR2 FQNEAQ (reference sequence). The CDR3 sequence is CASSFGGLAVAKNIQYF. The CDR3 region has the DNA TGTGCCAGCAGTTTCGGGGGACTAGCGGTAGCCAAAAACATTCAGTACTTC.

J is TRBJ2-3 and V is TRBV7-2, with TRBD2 matching 13 bases. Germline values: CDR1 SGHTA, CDR2 FQGNSA. The CDR3 runs 16 residues. V gave up 5 bases and J gave up 3 bases; unmatched junction bases: 5. The CDR3 DNA reads as TGTGCCAGCAGCCAGCGACTAGCGGGAGGAACAGATACGCAGTATTTT. Translating it yields CASSQRLAGGTDTQYF.

The chain couples TRBV18 to TRBJ1-3; TRBD1 agrees at 8 bases. This CDR3 spans 17 amino acids. V lost 3 bases, J lost 4 bases, and 11 bases stayed unmatched. Germline lookup yields CDR1 KGHSH and CDR2 LQKENI. The CDR3 sequence is CASSPPGQGSWGNTIYF. For the CDR3, the DNA is TGTGCCAGCTCACCTCCCGGACAGGGATCATGGGGAAACACCATATATTTT. Combining the CDR3 with reference TRBV18 and TRBJ1-3 gives the whole variable domain NAGVMQNPRHLVRRRGQEARLRCSPMKGHSHVYWYRQLPEEGLKFMVYLQKENIIDESGMPKERFSAEFPKEGPSILRIQQVVRGDSAAYFCASSPPGQGSWGNTIYFGEGSWLTVV.

The gene calls are TRBV9 and TRBJ1-3, with unresolved D. CDR1 is SGDLS, CDR2 YYNGEE, per germline. The CDR3 loop spans 16 amino acids. Trimming shortened V by 0 bases and J by 1 base, and 11 bases separated the two germline ends. CDR3 loop: CASSVAGYPSGNTIYF. The CDR3 DNA reads TGTGCCAGCAGCGTAGCTGGATACCCTTCTGGAAACACCATATATTTT.

Details on this clone: The same CDR3 also results from other DNA sequences found in this sample. The gene calls are TRBV5-1 and TRBJ2-2, with 9 bases lining up with TRBD2. The germline V gene has CDR1 SGHRS and CDR2 YFSETQ. J gave up 2 bases and V 4 bases, and 3 bases lay outside the gene matches. The CDR3 length is 15 residues. The CDR3 bases are TGCGCCAGCAGCCTGACTAGCGGAAACACCGGGGAGCTGTTTTTT. Its protein product is CASSLTSGNTGELFF.

The sample holds one count of this clone. The CDR3 nucleotides are TGTGCCAGCATTTATAGCGGTTCAAGCTCCTACAATGAGCAGTTCTTC. As protein: CASIYSGSSSYNEQFF. The V gene is TRBV6-5, the J gene TRBJ2-1; a weak D match, TRBD2 (6 bases). From germline, CDR1 is MNHEY and CDR2 SVGAGI. V was pared by 7 bases and J by 0 bases, with 16 bases between. This CDR3 has 16 amino acids.

V usage is TRBV4-2 and J usage is TRBJ2-1; perhaps D is TRBD1 or TRBD2 (6 bases each). In germline, CDR1 is LGHNA, CDR2 YNFKEQ. The CDR3 consists of 19 residues. Trimming took 3 bases from V and 0 from J, leaving 21 bases between them. The chain's CDR3 is CASSQEGPIGGGSYNEQFF. The CDR3 bases are TGTGCCAGCAGCCAGGAGGGGCCTATAGGGGGAGGCTCCTACAATGAGCAGTTCTTC.

This clone was seen more than once but under ten times. This chain joins TRBV6-1 and TRBJ2-1; D gene ambiguous. Germline-derived CDR1 and CDR2 are MNHNS and SASEGT. Trimming took off 5 bases at V and 12 bases at J, with 11 bases between the two ends. The CDR3 is 11 residues long. CDR3 region: CASSPLYRQFF. CDR3 coding DNA: TGTGCCAGCAGTCCCTTATACCGGCAGTTCTTC.

The V call is TRBV7-3, the J call TRBJ1-1; D is perhaps TRBD1 (5 bases). CDR1 SGHTA and CDR2 FQGTGA come from the germline V gene. The length of the CDR3 is 15 residues. Trimming removed 2 bases from V and 1 base from J, with 11 bases in between. The CDR3 coding sequence is TGTGCCAGCAGCTTATATGGGGGAGCGAACACTGAAGCTTTCTTT. It specifies CASSLYGGANTEAFF.

This chain links TRBV7-2 with TRBJ2-1, with 9 bases lining up with TRBD1. V lost 6 bases to trimming and J lost 7 bases; unmatched junction nucleotides: 7. Germline-derived CDR1 and CDR2 are SGHTA and FQGNSA. The CDR3 is made up of 14 amino acids. The CDR3 DNA sequence: TGTGCCAGCAGTACCGGGACAGGGACGAATGAGCAGTTCTTC. Translated, it gives CASSTGTGTNEQFF.

The V and J genes are TRBV30 and TRBJ1-2; 7 bases are a match to TRBD1. Germline lookup yields CDR1 GTSNPN and CDR2 SVGIG (reference sequence). This CDR3 comprises 15 residues. Germline trimming cut 7 bases from V and 2 bases from J; bases unmatched to any gene: 13. CDR3 loop: CALRTTGTVNYGYTF. The CDR3 DNA reads TGTGCCTTGAGGACAACCGGGACAGTGAACTATGGCTACACCTTC.

This sequence joins TRBV4-3 and TRBJ1-5, with D unclear. Germline CDR1 LGHNA, CDR2 YSLEER. The CDR3 has 13 residues. Between the trimmed V and J ends, which lost 0 bases and 4 bases, there was a span of 4 bases. The CDR3 protein is CASSQDGNQPQHF. CDR3 DNA sequence: TGCGCCAGCAGCCAAGACGGAAATCAGCCCCAGCATTTT.

The V gene is TRBV30, the J gene TRBJ2-7, with 8 bases aligning to TRBD1. The CDR3 runs 12 residues. Germline CDR1 reads GTSNPN; CDR2 reads SVGIG (reference sequence). V trimming: 5 bases; J trimming: 2 bases; junction bases outside the gene matches: 2. This CDR3 reads CAWGQGPYEQYF. The CDR3 DNA sequence: TGTGCCTGGGGACAGGGTCCCTACGAGCAGTACTTC. The full variable domain, with the rest looked up from reference TRBV30 and TRBJ2-7, is SQTIHQWPATLVQPVGSPLSLECTVEGTSNPNLYWYRQAAGRGLQLLFYSVGIGQISSEVPQNLSASRPQDRQFILSSKKLLLSDSGFYLCAWGQGPYEQYFGPGTRLTVT.

The genes are TRBV27 and TRBJ1-3; 9 nucleotides agree with TRBD1. There are 15 residues in the CDR3. From germline, CDR1 is MNHEY and CDR2 SMNVEV (reference sequence). The trim removed 5 bases at V and 4 bases at J, leaving 6 bases unmatched. CDR3 protein: CASSPTGGSGNTIYF. CDR3 nucleotides: TGTGCCAGCAGTCCCACAGGGGGCTCCGGAAACACCATATATTTT.

V and J are TRBV27 and TRBJ2-5; no definite D call. CDR3 length: 12 amino acids. The V and J ends lost 6 bases and 5 bases respectively, with 10 bases between them. CDR1 is MNHEY, CDR2 SMNVEV, per germline (reference sequence). In nucleotides, the CDR3 is TGTGCCAGCAGATCATATGGGGAGACCCAGTACTTC. Translation: CASRSYGETQYF.

This clone appeared a few times. This clone may be a read error of a much larger clone one base away. At the DNA level, this CDR3 is encoded by other sequences in the same sample as well. The V and J genes are TRBV7-9 and TRBJ2-7; D gene ambiguous. Per germline, CDR1 SEHNR and CDR2 FQNEAQ (reference sequence). This CDR3 has 11 residues. The V and J ends lost 5 bases and 4 bases respectively, with 6 bases between them. The CDR3 sequence is CASSRAYEQYF. In DNA form, the CDR3 reads TGTGCCAGCAGCCGGGCTTACGAGCAGTACTTC.